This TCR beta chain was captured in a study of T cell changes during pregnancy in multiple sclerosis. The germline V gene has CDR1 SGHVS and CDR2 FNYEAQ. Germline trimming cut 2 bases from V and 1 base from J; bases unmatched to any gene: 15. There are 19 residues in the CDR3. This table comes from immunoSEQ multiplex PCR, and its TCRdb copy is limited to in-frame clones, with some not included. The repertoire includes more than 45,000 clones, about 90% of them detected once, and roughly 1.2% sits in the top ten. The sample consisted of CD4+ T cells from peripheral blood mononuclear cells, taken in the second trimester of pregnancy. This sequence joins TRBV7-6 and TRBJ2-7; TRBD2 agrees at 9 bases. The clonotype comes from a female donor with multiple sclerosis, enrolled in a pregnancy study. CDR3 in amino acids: CASSLFEGRVLAGSYEQYF. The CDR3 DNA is TGTGCCAGCAGCTTATTTGAGGGCAGGGTGCTAGCGGGATCCTACGAGCAGTACTTC. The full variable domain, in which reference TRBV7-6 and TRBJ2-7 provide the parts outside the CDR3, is GAGVSQSPRYKVTKRGQDVALRCDPISGHVSLYWYRQALGQGPEFLTYFNYEAQQDKSGLPNDRFSAERPEGSISTLTIQRTEQRDSAMYRCASSLFEGRVLAGSYEQYFGPGTRLTVT.